Shown below are 6 T cell receptor beta chains from a single sample sequenced in a study of shared clonotypes between healthy human individuals. The protocol was immunoSEQ multiplex PCR, while the TCRdb copy is restricted to in-frame clones and leaves out a portion. In the table there are a few million clones, 90% to 95% of which are singletons. Sample: naive CD4+ T cells from PBMCs. Indicated subset: CD45RA+ positively selected. Source of these receptors: a man between 18 and 29 years old in good health. Some clones in this sample may be carry-over from other donors' samples.

The chain couples TRBV2 to TRBJ2-5; D gene unclear. The germline V gene encodes CDR1 SNHLY and CDR2 FYNNEI. This CDR3 comprises 13 residues. The ends were cut back, 7 bases at V and 4 bases at J, with 13 bases in the middle. CDR3 nucleotide sequence: TGTGCCAGCAACGTCTGGGGTGGAGAGACCCAGTACTTC. Translating gives CASNVWGGETQYF.

The J gene is TRBJ2-2, the V gene TRBV28; 9 nucleotides align to TRBD2. After removal of 6 bases from V and 2 bases from J, the junction contained 4 bases not matched to a gene. The CDR3 length is 15 residues. Germline loops: CDR1 MDHEN, CDR2 SYDVKM. The CDR3 region has the DNA TGTGCCAGCAGAACCGGGACTAGCAACACCGGGGAGCTGTTTTTT. Translation gives CASRTGTSNTGELFF.

On this clone itself: Additional DNA sequences in this sample encode the identical CDR3. The V call is TRBV7-9, the J call TRBJ1-5, with D uncertain. Germline V gene lookup returns CDR1 SEHNR and CDR2 FQNEAQ (reference sequence). Trimming removed 3 bases from V and 4 bases from J, with 4 bases in between. This CDR3 is 12 amino acids long. The DNA for the CDR3 is TGTGCCAGCAGCTTCCCTAATCAGCCCCAGCATTTT. Protein product: CASSFPNQPQHF.

In regard to this clone: Other nucleotide sequences from this sample produce the same CDR3. This chain links TRBV7-3 with TRBJ2-2, with 9 nucleotides matching TRBD2. This CDR3 has 16 amino acids. The germline V gene has CDR1 SGHTA and CDR2 FQGTGA. V was pared by 1 base and J by 5 bases, with 5 bases of the junction left unmatched. The CDR3 region is CASSLNPLAGTGELFF. The CDR3 DNA follows: TGTGCCAGCAGCTTAAACCCGCTAGCGGGGACCGGGGAGCTGTTTTTT.

This chain links TRBV5-1 with TRBJ2-7; 10 bases are shared with TRBD2. The ends lost 4 bases at V and 5 bases at J; junction bases unmatched: 6. This CDR3 has 14 residues. Germline values: CDR1 SGHRS, CDR2 YFSETQ. CDR3 nucleotide sequence: TGCGCCAGCAGCCCAATGGGGACTAGCGACGAGCAGTACTTC. This sequence encodes CASSPMGTSDEQYF.

The chain couples TRBV7-3 to TRBJ2-3; 7 bases fit TRBD2. CDR3 size: 15 residues. Germline V gene data show CDR1 as SGHTA and CDR2 as FQGTGA. The ends lost 3 bases at V and 2 bases at J; junction bases unmatched: 5. The CDR3 reads CASSLGGAHTDTQYF. CDR3 in DNA: TGTGCCAGCAGCTTGGGAGGGGCACACACAGATACGCAGTATTTT.